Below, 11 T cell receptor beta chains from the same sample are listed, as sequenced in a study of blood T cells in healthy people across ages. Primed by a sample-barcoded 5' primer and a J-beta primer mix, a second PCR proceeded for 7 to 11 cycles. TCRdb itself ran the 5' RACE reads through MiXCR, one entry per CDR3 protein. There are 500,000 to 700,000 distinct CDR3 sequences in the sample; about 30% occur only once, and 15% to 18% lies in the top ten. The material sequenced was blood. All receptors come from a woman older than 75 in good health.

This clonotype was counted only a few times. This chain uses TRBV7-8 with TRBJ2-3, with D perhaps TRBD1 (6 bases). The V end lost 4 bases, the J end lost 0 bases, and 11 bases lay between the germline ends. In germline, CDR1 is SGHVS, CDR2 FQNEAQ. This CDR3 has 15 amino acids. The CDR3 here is CASSWLGQSTDTQYF. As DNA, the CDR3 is TGTGCCAGCAGCTGGCTCGGACAGAGCACAGATACGCAGTATTTT.

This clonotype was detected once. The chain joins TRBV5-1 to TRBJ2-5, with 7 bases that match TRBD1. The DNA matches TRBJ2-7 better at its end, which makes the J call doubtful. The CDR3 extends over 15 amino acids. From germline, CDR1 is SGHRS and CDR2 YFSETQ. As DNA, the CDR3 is TGCGCCAGCAGCCAGGGGACAGAGTTATACTACGAGCAGTACTTC. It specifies CASSQGTELYYEQYF.

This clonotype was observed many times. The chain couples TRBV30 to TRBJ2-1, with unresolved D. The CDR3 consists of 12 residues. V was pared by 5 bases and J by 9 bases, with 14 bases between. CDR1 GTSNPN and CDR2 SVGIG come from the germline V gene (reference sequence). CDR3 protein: CAWEVPPFEQFF. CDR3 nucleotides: TGTGCCTGGGAGGTCCCCCCGTTTGAGCAGTTCTTC.

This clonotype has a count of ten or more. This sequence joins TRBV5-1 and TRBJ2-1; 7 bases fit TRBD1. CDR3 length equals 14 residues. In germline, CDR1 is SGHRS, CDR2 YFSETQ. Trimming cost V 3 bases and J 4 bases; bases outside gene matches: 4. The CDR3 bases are TGCGCCAGCAGCTCCCAACAGGGGTACAATGAGCAGTTCTTC. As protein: CASSSQQGYNEQFF.

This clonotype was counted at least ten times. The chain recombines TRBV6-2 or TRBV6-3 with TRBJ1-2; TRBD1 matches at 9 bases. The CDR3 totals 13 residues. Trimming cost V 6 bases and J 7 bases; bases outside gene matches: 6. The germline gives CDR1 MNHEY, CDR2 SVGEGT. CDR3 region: CASRQQGAGGYTF. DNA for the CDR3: TGTGCCAGCAGACAACAGGGGGCAGGTGGCTACACCTTC.

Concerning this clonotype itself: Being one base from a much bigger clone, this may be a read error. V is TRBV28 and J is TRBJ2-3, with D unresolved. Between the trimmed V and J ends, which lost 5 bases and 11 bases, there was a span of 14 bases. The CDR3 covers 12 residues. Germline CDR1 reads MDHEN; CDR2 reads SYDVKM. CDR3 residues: CASSPEHGMQYF. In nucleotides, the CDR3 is TGTGCCAGCAGTCCAGAGCATGGTATGCAGTATTTT.

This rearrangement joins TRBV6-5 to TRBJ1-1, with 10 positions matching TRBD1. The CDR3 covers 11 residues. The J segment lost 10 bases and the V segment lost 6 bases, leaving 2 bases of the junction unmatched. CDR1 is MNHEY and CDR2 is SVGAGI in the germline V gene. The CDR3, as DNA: TGTGCCAGCAGGGACAGGGGGGGAGCTTTCTTT. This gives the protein CASRDRGGAFF.

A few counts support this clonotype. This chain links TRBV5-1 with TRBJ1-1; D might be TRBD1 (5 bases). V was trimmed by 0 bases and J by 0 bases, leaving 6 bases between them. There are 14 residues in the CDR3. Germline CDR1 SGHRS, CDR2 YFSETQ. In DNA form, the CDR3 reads TGCGCCAGCAGCTTGGTACAGGTGAACACTGAAGCTTTCTTT. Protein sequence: CASSLVQVNTEAFF.

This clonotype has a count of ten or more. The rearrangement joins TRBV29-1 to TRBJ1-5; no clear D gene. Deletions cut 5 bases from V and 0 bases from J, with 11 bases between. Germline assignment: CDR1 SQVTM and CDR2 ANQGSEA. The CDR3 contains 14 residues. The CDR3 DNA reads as TGCAGCGTTAGTTTGTTCGATAGCAATCAGCCCCAGCATTTT. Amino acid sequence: CSVSLFDSNQPQHF.

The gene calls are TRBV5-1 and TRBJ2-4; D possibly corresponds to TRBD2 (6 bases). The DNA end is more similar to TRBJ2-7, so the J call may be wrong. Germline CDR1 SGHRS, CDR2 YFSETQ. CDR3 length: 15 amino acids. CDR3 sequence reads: CASTGNQRRVGEQYF. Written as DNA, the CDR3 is TGCGCCAGCACCGGAAACCAGAGGAGGGTGGGCGAGCAGTACTTC.

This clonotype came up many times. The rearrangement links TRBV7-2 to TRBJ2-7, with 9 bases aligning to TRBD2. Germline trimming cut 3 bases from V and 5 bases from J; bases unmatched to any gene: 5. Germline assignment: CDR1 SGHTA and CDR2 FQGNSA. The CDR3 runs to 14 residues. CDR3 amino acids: CASSFLAGRDEQYF. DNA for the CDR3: TGTGCCAGCAGCTTCCTAGCGGGGAGAGACGAGCAGTACTTC.